The TCR beta chain described here comes from a study of response to subunit inactivated influenza vaccine. Study-wide results and limits: There was a suggestion from the authors that each seasonal influenza vaccination recruits few new T cells.

The germline V gene encodes CDR1 DFQATT and CDR2 SNEGSKA (reference sequence). The CDR3 has 13 residues. V lost 0 bases and J 6 bases, leaving 9 bases between the germline ends. TCRdb recomputed calls from the RT-PCR reads with MiXCR, one row per CDR3 protein. Of some 190,000 distinct CDR3 sequences listed, over 13% are singletons. A remark on this clonotype: Its target is not known.

The chain couples TRBV20-1 to TRBJ2-1; D call uncertain. The input for sequencing was CD8+ T cells sorted from PBMCs, taken about 5 days after vaccination. The clonotype originates from a man between 50 and 59 years old who received an inactivated influenza vaccine. The CDR3 sequence is CSARETISNEQFF. CDR3 nucleotide sequence: TGCAGTGCTAGAGAAACAATTAGCAATGAGCAGTTCTTC.